Listed here are 16 T cell receptor beta chains from one sample, sequenced in a study of Ad26.COV2.S vaccination and SARS-CoV-2 variants. Treatment in this sample: about 20 received Ad26.COV2.S at low or high dose, single or two shots; 5 received placebo; per-sample allocation not given. Specimen acquisition occurred on day 63 following the initial vaccine or placebo injection. Assay: immunoSEQ multiplex PCR; the TCRdb copy retains only in-frame clones and omits some. The sample holds approximately 410,000 clones, 92% seen once. The sequences come from peripheral blood, collected in a trial of Ad26.COV2.S vaccine versus placebo. The source of these receptors is a person between 18 and 60 years old who received the Ad26.COV2.S COVID-19 vaccine or a placebo.

The V and J genes are TRBV27 and TRBJ1-1; no definite D call. CDR3 length: 14 residues. Germline CDR1 MNHEY, CDR2 SMNVEV (reference sequence). The ends were cut back, 6 bases at V and 4 bases at J, with 15 bases in the middle. The CDR3 protein is CASSPLTAFTEAFF. DNA of the CDR3: TGTGCCAGCAGCCCCCTCACGGCGTTCACTGAAGCTTTCTTT.

The rearrangement links TRBV14 to TRBJ2-3; no clear D gene. Germline values: CDR1 SGHDN, CDR2 FVKESK. The ends were cut back, 4 bases at V and 8 bases at J, with 10 bases in the middle. This CDR3 spans 12 amino acids. The CDR3 DNA reads as TGTGCCAGCAGCCCCACTTTGGGTACGCAGTATTTT. This translates into CASSPTLGTQYF.

The chain combines TRBV11-1 with TRBJ2-7; 12 bases are shared with TRBD1. J gave up 7 bases and V 3 bases, and 4 bases lay outside the gene matches. The germline CDR1 and CDR2 sequences are SGHAT and FQDESV (reference sequence). This CDR3 region has 14 residues. In DNA form, the CDR3 reads TGTGCCAGCAGCTTCCGGGACAGGGGGCGAGAGCAGTACTTC. Its protein product is CASSFRDRGREQYF.

V usage is TRBV6-6 and J usage is TRBJ2-1, with TRBD1 matching 8 bases. V lost 6 bases to trimming and J lost 9 bases; unmatched junction nucleotides: 4. The V gene's germline CDR1 is MNHNY and CDR2 SVGAGI (reference sequence). The CDR3 spans 12 residues. The CDR3: CASRSGGIEQFF. The CDR3 nucleotides are TGTGCCAGCAGGTCAGGGGGCATTGAGCAGTTCTTC.

The CDR3 region has the DNA TGTGCCTCCAAGGTACGCCTGAACACTGAAGCTTTCTTT. It yields the protein CASKVRLNTEAFF. The chain uses TRBV19 and TRBJ1-1; D unclear. From germline, CDR1 is LNHDA and CDR2 SQIVND (reference sequence). The CDR3 is 13 residues long. Between the trimmed V and J ends, which lost 11 bases and 0 bases, there was a span of 13 bases.

V and J are TRBV4-3 and TRBJ1-6; TRBD1 aligns across 8 bases. Germline V gives CDR1 LGHNA, CDR2 YSLEER. Trimming took 4 bases from V and 10 from J; bases not matched to a gene: 12. The CDR3 extends over 16 amino acids. CDR3 sequence reads: CASSPGQGRRYSPLHF. CDR3 in DNA: TGCGCCAGCAGCCCAGGACAGGGCAGACGGTACTCACCCCTCCACTTT.

As DNA, the CDR3 is TGTGCCAGCAGCGTAGATACCGGTTATGAGCAGTTCTTC. It translates to CASSVDTGYEQFF. The genes are TRBV9 and TRBJ2-1; D gene uncertain. The CDR3 consists of 13 residues. V was trimmed by 0 bases and J by 8 bases, leaving 9 bases between them. Germline V CDR1 and CDR2: SGDLS, YYNGEE.

The genes are TRBV7-9 and TRBJ2-5; D possibly corresponds to TRBD1 (6 bases). With 4 bases removed from V and 5 bases from J, the gap between germline ends came to 14 bases. Germline V gene sequence: CDR1 SEHNR, CDR2 FQNEAQ (reference sequence). The CDR3 length is 14 residues. CDR3 sequence reads: CASSWYRAPETQYF. CDR3 nucleotides: TGTGCCAGCAGCTGGTACAGGGCCCCGGAGACCCAGTACTTC.

The chain joins TRBV19 to TRBJ2-1; D tentatively fits TRBD1 or TRBD2 (5 bases each). V lost 0 bases and J lost 4, with 13 bases in between. The CDR3 has 16 amino acids. From germline, CDR1 is LNHDA and CDR2 SQIVND (reference sequence). The CDR3 coding sequence is TGTGCCAGTAGTATAGATTACTGGGGGAAGTACAATGAGCAGTTCTTC. It is translated as CASSIDYWGKYNEQFF. Full variable domain (outside the CDR3, taken from reference TRBV19 and TRBJ2-1): DGGITQSPKYLFRKEGQNVTLSCEQNLNHDAMYWYRQDPGQGLRLIYYSQIVNDFQKGDIAEGYSVSREKKESFPLTVTSAQKNPTAFYLCASSIDYWGKYNEQFFGPGTRLTVL.

CDR3 region: CASSWGGGQGGEQYF. In DNA form, the CDR3 reads TGCGCCAGCAGCTGGGGGGGAGGTCAGGGAGGCGAGCAGTACTTC. The J gene is TRBJ2-7, the V gene TRBV5-1, with 7 bases that match TRBD2. V lost 3 bases to trimming and J lost 6 bases; unmatched junction nucleotides: 12. The V gene's germline CDR1 is SGHRS and CDR2 YFSETQ. CDR3 length: 15 residues.

This sequence joins TRBV2 and TRBJ1-1, with 9 bases lining up with TRBD1. Germline V gene lookup returns CDR1 SNHLY and CDR2 FYNNEI. V lost 6 bases to trimming and J lost 8 bases; unmatched junction nucleotides: 10. The CDR3 totals 14 residues. CDR3 protein: CASRAIPGQGEAFF. The CDR3 nucleotides read TGTGCCAGCAGGGCGATCCCGGGACAGGGAGAAGCTTTCTTT.

The chain joins TRBV5-4 to TRBJ2-3, with D perhaps TRBD2 (6 bases). The germline V and J ends were trimmed by 4 bases and 6 bases, with 18 bases remaining between them. The CDR3 has 15 amino acids. CDR1 is SGHNT, CDR2 YYREEE, per germline (reference sequence). CDR3 bases: TGTGCCAGCAGCCCTGACAAACGCGGGACGGATACGCAGTATTTT. Its translation is CASSPDKRGTDTQYF.

The chain uses TRBV19 and TRBJ2-6, with no clear D. The germline V gene encodes CDR1 LNHDA and CDR2 SQIVND (reference sequence). V lost 2 bases and J lost 0, with 8 bases in between. This CDR3 region has 16 residues. The CDR3 nucleotides read TGTGCCAGTAGTATACGGCGACCCTCTGGGGCCAACGTCCTGACTTTC. Translation: CASSIRRPSGANVLTF.

This chain joins TRBV5-8 and TRBJ1-4; the match to TRBD1 covers 11 bases. In germline, CDR1 is SGHTS, CDR2 YDEGEE. The CDR3 loop spans 16 amino acids. Unmatched junction bases numbered 7, after V lost 2 bases and J lost 7 bases. CDR3: CASSFWTGGRGEKLFF. CDR3 bases: TGTGCCAGCAGCTTCTGGACAGGGGGCCGTGGTGAAAAACTGTTTTTT.

The gene calls are TRBV5-4 and TRBJ2-7; D is tentatively TRBD1 or TRBD2 (5 bases each). Trimming took 9 bases from V and 6 from J, leaving 22 bases between them. The CDR3 is 14 amino acids. CDR1 SGHNT and CDR2 YYREEE come from the germline V gene (reference sequence). The CDR3 reads CATGAAENSFEQYF. DNA for the CDR3: TGTGCCACCGGGGCCGCAGAGAATAGCTTCGAGCAGTACTTC. Combining the CDR3 with reference TRBV5-4 and TRBJ2-7 gives the whole variable domain ETGVTQSPTHLIKTRGQQVTLRCSSQSGHNTVSWYQQALGQGPQFIFQYYREEENGRGNFPPRFSGLQFPNYSSELNVNALELDDSALYLCATGAAENSFEQYFGPGTRLTVT.

J is TRBJ1-3 and V is TRBV7-9; D gene ambiguous. Germline V gene lookup returns CDR1 SEHNR and CDR2 FQNEAQ (reference sequence). The CDR3 runs 12 residues. V was cut by 8 bases and J by 9 bases, with 14 bases left in between. CDR3 protein: CASPSPHRTIYF. The DNA of the CDR3 is TGTGCCAGCCCCAGCCCCCATCGCACCATATATTTT.